Sequencing of this T cell receptor beta chain was carried out in a study of CD4 T cells in relation to SARS-CoV-2 and coronaviruses. About the research overall: The HLA restriction of the shared crossreactive spike epitopes was mapped.

In regard to this clone: Antigen: not known.

Before the COVID-19 pandemic, during about 2011-2019, CD4+ T cells were taken from unexposed donors. Isolation of CD4+ T cells took place after less than 13 days in culture. Unexposed-donor CD4+ T cells were probed with SARS-CoV-2 S/N and four cold-coronavirus spikes, cells permitting. The CDR3 consists of 14 residues. The V gene's germline CDR1 is MNHEY and CDR2 SMNVEV (reference sequence). The germline V and J ends were trimmed by 3 bases and 5 bases, with 8 bases remaining between them. Findings and limits, study-wide: In roughly 60% of donors, memory CD4+ clonotypes crossrecognized SARS-CoV-2 and at least one common cold coronavirus spike. Each donor contributed either pre-pandemic or post-infection samples, not both.

Sequencing was performed with immunoSEQ multiplex PCR; in TCRdb, only in-frame clones are kept and a portion is missing. The sample holds over 20,000 clones; 75% are singletons and the top ten take 10% to 15%. The sequenced sample consisted of CD4+ T cells from PBMCs, cultured in vitro. The TCR originated in a human donor in good health. The chain links TRBV27 to TRBJ1-6; D might be TRBD1 (5 bases). The CDR3 region has the DNA TGTGCCAGCAGTTTCGGCAGGGATAATTCACCCCTCCACTTT. Translated: CASSFGRDNSPLHF.